This T cell receptor beta chain was recorded in a study of breast tumors, draining lymph nodes, adjacent tissues. General study results and limits: Tumors had less TCR diversity than lymph nodes, more than nontumor tissue.

CDR3 length: 16 residues. The germline V gene has CDR1 LGHNT and CDR2 FRNRAP. A single count supports this clonotype. Its antigen is not identified. One junction end does not reproduce the germline sequence, and a read error may be involved. Using its own MiXCR run on the multiplex PCR reads, TCRdb lists one record per CDR3 protein. The table includes 20,000 or so distinct CDR3 sequences, roughly 50% detected once. V is TRBV12-5 and J is TRBJ2-1; perhaps TRBD2 as D (5 bases). The TCR was taken from a female donor with breast cancer. Some clones in this sample may be carry-over from other donors' samples. Sequencing input: breast tumor tissue. The CDR3 here is CASGPPRGSTYNEQSF. CDR3 sequence (DNA): TGTGCTAGTGGTCCCCCTCGCGGGTCGACTTACAATGAGCAGTCCTTC.